A selection of T cell receptor beta chains follows, all from one sample in a study of T cells in localized non-small cell lung cancer. Clones were sequenced by immunoSEQ multiplex PCR, and TCRdb holds only the in-frame ones, with some missing. The sample holds 32,000 or so clones; about nine tenths are singletons and the top ten take about 3.9%. Source: peripheral blood, taken before any cancer treatment. Source of these receptors: a man between 40 and 70 years old with stage I lung adenocarcinoma. Both conserved end residues are part of each CDR3. Fields, in order: D gene, clone size, V gene, J gene, CDR3 DNA, CDR3 protein. A D gene is named only where the DNA matches it firmly. Size tells how often a clone was seen (once, few, many) or the class of an expanded clone, and some rows leave it out.

>.|.|TRBV29-1|TRBJ2-5
TGCAGCGTTGACGAGAGCTCTCGTCTCGGTGCTCAAGAGACCCAGTACTTC
CSVDESSRLGAQETQYF
>.|.|TRBV6-6|TRBJ1-1
TGTGCCAGCAGTCGAACCGTTGGTGACGCTTTCTTT
CASSRTVGDAFF
>TRBD1|.|TRBV7-9|TRBJ1-1
TGTGCCAGCAGCTTAGGACAGGGGAAGGCTTTCTTT
CASSLGQGKAFF
>.|.|TRBV20-1|TRBJ2-5
TGCAGTGCTAGGGTAGTCGAGACCCAGTACTTC
CSARVVETQYF
>TRBD1|.|TRBV29-1|TRBJ2-3
TGCAGCGTTGAAAGACAGGGGACAGATACGCAGTATTTT
CSVERQGTDTQYF
>.|.|TRBV6-1|TRBJ1-1
TGTGCCAGCAGTGAAAGAACAGGACTAATGAACACTGAAGCTTTCTTT
CASSERTGLMNTEAFF
>.|.|TRBV5-4|TRBJ2-3
TGTGCCAGCAGCTTGGTAGGAGGGCGAGCAGATACGCAGTATTTT
CASSLVGGRADTQYF
>TRBD1|.|TRBV6-5|TRBJ1-1
TGTGCCAGCAGTTACTCCGGCAGGGGGAATGGTGAAGCTTTCTTT
CASSYSGRGNGEAFF
>TRBD2|.|TRBV10-1|TRBJ2-7
TGCGCCAGCAGTGACCAACTAGCGGGGGGATACGAGCAGTACTTC
CASSDQLAGGYEQYF
>.|.|TRBV19|TRBJ1-5
TGTGCCAGTACCCCCTCTCAATCCGGGCCCCAGCATTTT
CASTPSQSGPQHF
>.|once|TRBV5-5|TRBJ1-1
TGTGCCAGCAGCTTCGGGATTACCACTGAAGCTTTCTTT
CASSFGITTEAFF
>.|.|TRBV15|TRBJ1-1
TGTGCCACCAGCACCCAGGACACTAGGAGCTACGGCAGAACTGAAGCTTTCTTT
CATSTQDTRSYGRTEAFF
>.|.|TRBV2|TRBJ2-3
TGTGCCAGCAGCTCCCCCCGCCCGGGAGATTTT
CASSSPRPGDF
>.|.|TRBV23-1|TRBJ1-5
TGCGCCAGCAGTCAATCGGTGAAGAGTCAGCCCCAGCATTTT
CASSQSVKSQPQHF
>.|once|TRBV9|TRBJ2-2
TGTGCCAGCAGCGTGGGGGGCACCGGGGAGCTGTTTTTT
CASSVGGTGELFF
>TRBD1|.|TRBV7-6|TRBJ1-1
TGTGCCAGCAGCCGACAGGGAGGAAGTACTGAAGCTTTCTTT
CASSRQGGSTEAFF
>TRBD1|.|TRBV7-6|TRBJ2-7
TGTGCCAGCAGCCCAGTGACAGGGATGACCTACGAGCAGTACTTC
CASSPVTGMTYEQYF
>.|.|TRBV18|TRBJ1-5
TGTGCCAGCTCACCGGAAATAGGGGGGCCGCGTCAGCCCCAGCATTTT
CASSPEIGGPRQPQHF
>.|.|TRBV6-1|TRBJ1-5
TGTGCCAGCAGTGAAGGGACATCTCAGCCCCAGCATTTT
CASSEGTSQPQHF
>.|once|TRBV7-9|TRBJ2-7
TGTGCCAGCAGCTTTAGCCAGGGTAACGAGCAGTACTTC
CASSFSQGNEQYF
>.|.|TRBV5-6|TRBJ1-1
TGTGCCAGCAGCTTCGAGGGGCGGACTGAAGCTTTCTTT
CASSFEGRTEAFF
>TRBD1|.|TRBV9|TRBJ2-1
TGTGCCAGCAGCGTAGCTCCGGACAGGGAAATGTATAATGAGCAGTTCTTC
CASSVAPDREMYNEQFF
>TRBD1|.|TRBV5-4|TRBJ1-2
TGTGCCAGCAGCTTGGACAGGGGCTATGGCTACACCTTC
CASSLDRGYGYTF
>TRBD2|.|TRBV6-4|TRBJ2-3
TGTGCCAGCAGTTTAGCGGGGGGCACAGATACGCAGTATTTT
CASSLAGGTDTQYF
>.|.|TRBV19|TRBJ2-1
TGTGCCAGTAGTACCAGGATAGAGAGTTCGGGTGAGCAGTTCTTC
CASSTRIESSGEQFF
>.|.|TRBV6-5|TRBJ2-3
TGTGCCAGCAGTTACCGAGGGTCAGATACGCAGTATTTT
CASSYRGSDTQYF
>.|.|TRBV12-2|TRBJ1-5
TGTGCAAGTCGCTTATCGCCAGGGCTTCAGCCCCAGCATTTT
CASRLSPGLQPQHF
>TRBD1|once|TRBV27|TRBJ1-3
TGTGCCAGCAGGGGAGCACAGGGGGCAAGTGGAAACACCATATATTTT
CASRGAQGASGNTIYF
>TRBD1|.|TRBV7-8|TRBJ1-1
TGTGCCAGCAGCCCAAGGACAGGGGCGATGAACACTGAAGCTTTCTTT
CASSPRTGAMNTEAFF
>TRBD1|.|TRBV6-5|TRBJ2-5
TGTGCCAGCAGTTCCGAACCCCAGGGACAGGAGACCCAGTACTTC
CASSSEPQGQETQYF
>.|once|TRBV4-1|TRBJ2-1
TGCGCCAGCAGCCAAGCCCCTACTAGGGACTTCCCAAGTAATGAGCAGTTCTTC
CASSQAPTRDFPSNEQFF
>TRBD1|once|TRBV5-1|TRBJ2-6
TGCGCCAGCAGCGTACGAAGTCTAGGACAGGGCCTATGGTACGTCCTGACTTTC
CASSVRSLGQGLWYVLTF
>TRBD2|once|TRBV5-6|TRBJ2-1
TGTGCCAGCAGCTTGCTAGCGGGGGCTTACAATGAGCAGTTCTTC
CASSLLAGAYNEQFF
>.|.|TRBV7-8|TRBJ1-6
TGTGCCAGCAGCTTACGTCGGGACCCCAGTAATTCACCCCTCCACTTT
CASSLRRDPSNSPLHF
>.|.|TRBV9|TRBJ2-4
TGTGCCAGCAGCGTAGGTTTAGAGGCGTTTTTTTCCGACATTCAGTACTTC
CASSVGLEAFFSDIQYF
>.|.|TRBV6-6|TRBJ2-2
TGTGCCAGCACACCAGGGGACGGGCCGGCCGGGGAGCTGTTTTTT
CASTPGDGPAGELFF
>TRBD1|.|TRBV6-5|TRBJ2-7
TGTGCCAGCAGAAAGGGTAGACAGGGAGTACACGAGCAGTACTTC
CASRKGRQGVHEQYF
>TRBD1|.|TRBV10-1|TRBJ1-1
TGCGCCAGCAGTGAAGACAGGGCGGGAGCTGAAGCTTTCTTT
CASSEDRAGAEAFF
>TRBD1|once|TRBV19|TRBJ1-5
TGTGCCAGTAGTATCGCCGGGACAGCCAATCAGCCCCAGCATTTT
CASSIAGTANQPQHF
>TRBD1|.|TRBV2|TRBJ1-2
TGTGCCACCCGGGGGACAGGGGGGGAACTCTATGGCTACACCTTC
CATRGTGGELYGYTF
>TRBD1|.|TRBV6-6|TRBJ1-3
TGTGCCAGCAGTTACGGACAGGGAAGCACATCCGCATATTTT
CASSYGQGSTSAYF
>.|.|TRBV5-6|TRBJ2-2
TGTGCCAGCAGCTTAGGCTCCGGGGAGCTGTTTTTT
CASSLGSGELFF
>.|.|TRBV6-1|TRBJ2-7
TGTGCCAGCAGTGACCCCGGGAAGAAGACGTCCTACGAGCAGTACTTC
CASSDPGKKTSYEQYF
>.|few|TRBV6-5|TRBJ2-3
TGTGCCAGCAGTTACGGGTTTCAAGCAGATACGCAGTATTTT
CASSYGFQADTQYF
>.|.|TRBV5-8|TRBJ2-1
TGTGCCAGCAGCTTGGGACAGAGAAACTACAATGAGCAGTTCTTC
CASSLGQRNYNEQFF
>.|.|TRBV6-5|TRBJ2-7
TGTGCCAGCAGAGGACAGCTCTACGAGCAGTACTTC
CASRGQLYEQYF
>.|.|TRBV11-2|TRBJ1-5
TGTGCCAGCAGCGGACAGTATGGGGGTAGCAATCAGCCCCAGCATTTT
CASSGQYGGSNQPQHF
>TRBD1|.|TRBV7-2|TRBJ2-3
TGTGCCAGCAGCTCTACGGGGACAGGCACAGATACGCAGTATTTT
CASSSTGTGTDTQYF
>.|.|TRBV5-1|TRBJ2-5
TGCGCCAGCAGCTTGGAACCGGGGGCGTGGGAGACCCAGTACTTC
CASSLEPGAWETQYF
>TRBD1|.|TRBV11-2|TRBJ2-7
TGTGCCAGCAGCCCCGACAGGGGGTCAGACGAGCAGTACTTC
CASSPDRGSDEQYF